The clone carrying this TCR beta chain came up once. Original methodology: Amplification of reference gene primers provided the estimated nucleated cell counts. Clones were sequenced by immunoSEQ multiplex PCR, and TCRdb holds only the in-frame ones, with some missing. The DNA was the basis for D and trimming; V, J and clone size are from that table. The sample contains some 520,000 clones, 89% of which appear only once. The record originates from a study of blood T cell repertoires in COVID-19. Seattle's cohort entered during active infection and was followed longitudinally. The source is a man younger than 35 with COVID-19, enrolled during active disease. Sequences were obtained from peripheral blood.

CDR3 bases: TGCGCCAGCAGCTTGGAGTCACGGGGGGGAGATACGCAGTATTTT. The encoded protein is CASSLESRGGDTQYF. The chain combines TRBV5-1 with TRBJ2-3; 8 positions agree with TRBD2. The CDR3 length is 15 residues. V was clipped by 0 bases and J by 5 bases; unmatched bases: 5. Germline V lookup: CDR1 SGHRS, CDR2 YFSETQ.